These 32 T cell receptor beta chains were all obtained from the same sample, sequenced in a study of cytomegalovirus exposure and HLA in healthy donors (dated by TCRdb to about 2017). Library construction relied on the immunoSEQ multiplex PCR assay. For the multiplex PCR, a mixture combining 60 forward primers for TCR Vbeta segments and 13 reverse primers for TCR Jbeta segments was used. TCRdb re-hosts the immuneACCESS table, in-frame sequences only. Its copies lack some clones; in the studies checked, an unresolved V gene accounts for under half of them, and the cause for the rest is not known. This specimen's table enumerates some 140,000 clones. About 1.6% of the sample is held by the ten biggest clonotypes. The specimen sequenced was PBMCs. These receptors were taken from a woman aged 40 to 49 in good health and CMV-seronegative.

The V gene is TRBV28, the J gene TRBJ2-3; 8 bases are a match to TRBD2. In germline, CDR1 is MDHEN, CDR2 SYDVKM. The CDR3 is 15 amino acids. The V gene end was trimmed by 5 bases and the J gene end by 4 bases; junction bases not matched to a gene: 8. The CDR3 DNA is TGTGCCAGCAGTGCCGCGGGGGGCCGCGCAGATACGCAGTATTTT. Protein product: CASSAAGGRADTQYF.

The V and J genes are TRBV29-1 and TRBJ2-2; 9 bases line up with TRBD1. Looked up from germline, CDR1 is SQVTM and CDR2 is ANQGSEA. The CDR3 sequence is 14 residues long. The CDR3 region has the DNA TGCAGTGCCGGGACAGGGTCGGTGGGCGGGGAGCTGTTTTTT. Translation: CSAGTGSVGGELFF.

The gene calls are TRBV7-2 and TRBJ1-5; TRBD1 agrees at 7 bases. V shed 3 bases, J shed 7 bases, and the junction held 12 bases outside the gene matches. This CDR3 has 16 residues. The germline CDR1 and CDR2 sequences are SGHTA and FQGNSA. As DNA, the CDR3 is TGTGCCAGCAGCTTGGGCCAGGGGGGCCTAACCCAGCCCCAGCATTTT. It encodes CASSLGQGGLTQPQHF.

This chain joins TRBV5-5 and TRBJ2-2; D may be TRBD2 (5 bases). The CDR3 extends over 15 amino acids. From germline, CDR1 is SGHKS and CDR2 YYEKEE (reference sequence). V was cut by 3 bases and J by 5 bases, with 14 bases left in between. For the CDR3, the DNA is TGTGCCAGCAGCTGGCAGATAACGGGGACCGGGGAGCTGTTTTTT. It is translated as CASSWQITGTGELFF.

DNA of the CDR3: TGTGCCAGCAGTGTGACACTTGTAATGAACACTGAAGCTTTCTTT. Translating gives CASSVTLVMNTEAFF. The V gene is TRBV6-1, the J gene TRBJ1-1; D not resolved. Trimming shortened V by 4 bases and J by 0 bases, and 12 bases separated the two germline ends. This CDR3 region has 15 residues. CDR1 and CDR2 (germline): MNHNS, SASEGT.

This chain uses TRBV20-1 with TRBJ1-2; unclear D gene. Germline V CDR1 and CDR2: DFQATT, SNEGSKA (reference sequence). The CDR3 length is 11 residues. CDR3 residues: CSPTGDYGYTF. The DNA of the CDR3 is TGCAGCCCTACCGGGGATTATGGCTACACCTTC.

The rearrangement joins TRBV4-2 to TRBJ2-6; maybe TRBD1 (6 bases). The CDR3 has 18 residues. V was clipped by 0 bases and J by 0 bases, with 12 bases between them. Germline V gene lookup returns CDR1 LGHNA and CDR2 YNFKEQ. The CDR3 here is CASSQDRGSLSGANVLTF. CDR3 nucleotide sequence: TGTGCCAGCAGCCAAGACAGGGGTTCCCTCTCTGGGGCCAACGTCCTGACTTTC.

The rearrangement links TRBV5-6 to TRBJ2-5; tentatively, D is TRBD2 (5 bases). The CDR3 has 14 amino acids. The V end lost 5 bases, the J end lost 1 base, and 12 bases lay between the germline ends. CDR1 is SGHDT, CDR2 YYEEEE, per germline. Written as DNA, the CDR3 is TGTGCCAGCAGGACGGCCGGGATCCAAGAGACCCAGTACTTC. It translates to CASRTAGIQETQYF.

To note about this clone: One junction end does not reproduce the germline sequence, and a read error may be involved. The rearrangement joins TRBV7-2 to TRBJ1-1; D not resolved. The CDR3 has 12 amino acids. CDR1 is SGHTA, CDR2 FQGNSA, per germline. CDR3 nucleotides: TGTGCCAGCAGATTAGACCGAGGGAAAGCTTTCTTT. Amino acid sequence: CASRLDRGKAFF.

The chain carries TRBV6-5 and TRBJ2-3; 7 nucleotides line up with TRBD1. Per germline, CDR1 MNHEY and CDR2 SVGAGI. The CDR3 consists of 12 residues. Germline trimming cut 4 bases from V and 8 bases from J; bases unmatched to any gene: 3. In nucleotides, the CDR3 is TGTGCCAGCAGTTGGGACAGAATTACGCAGTATTTT. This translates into CASSWDRITQYF.

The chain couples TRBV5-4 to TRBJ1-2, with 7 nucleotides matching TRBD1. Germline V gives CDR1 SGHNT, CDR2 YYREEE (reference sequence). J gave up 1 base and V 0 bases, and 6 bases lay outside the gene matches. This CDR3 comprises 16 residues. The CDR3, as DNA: TGTGCCAGCAGCTTGGGTGGAGGGGGCCTTAACTATGGCTACACCTTC. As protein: CASSLGGGGLNYGYTF.

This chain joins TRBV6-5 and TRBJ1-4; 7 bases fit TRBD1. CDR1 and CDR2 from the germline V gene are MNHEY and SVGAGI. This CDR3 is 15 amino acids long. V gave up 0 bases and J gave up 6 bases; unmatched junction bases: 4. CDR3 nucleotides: TGTGCCAGCAGTTACTCGACAGGGAGAGATGAAAAACTGTTTTTT. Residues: CASSYSTGRDEKLFF.

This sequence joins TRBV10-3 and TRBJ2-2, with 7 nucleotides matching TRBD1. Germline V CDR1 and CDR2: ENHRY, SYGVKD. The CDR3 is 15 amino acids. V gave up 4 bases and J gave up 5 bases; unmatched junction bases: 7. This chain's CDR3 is CAISADDRDTGELFF. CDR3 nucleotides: TGTGCCATCAGTGCAGACGACAGGGATACCGGGGAGCTGTTTTTT.

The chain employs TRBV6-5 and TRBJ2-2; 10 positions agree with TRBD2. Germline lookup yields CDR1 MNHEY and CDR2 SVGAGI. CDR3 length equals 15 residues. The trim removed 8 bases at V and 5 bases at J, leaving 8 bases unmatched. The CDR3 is CASRKSGGATGELFF. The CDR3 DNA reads TGTGCCAGCCGTAAGAGCGGGGGGGCGACCGGGGAGCTGTTTTTT.

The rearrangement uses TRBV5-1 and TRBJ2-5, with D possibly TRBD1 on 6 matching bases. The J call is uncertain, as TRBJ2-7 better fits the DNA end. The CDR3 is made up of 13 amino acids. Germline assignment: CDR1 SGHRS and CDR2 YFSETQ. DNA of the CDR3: TGCGCCAGCAGCCACGGACAGACCTACGAGCAGTACTTC. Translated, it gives CASSHGQTYEQYF.

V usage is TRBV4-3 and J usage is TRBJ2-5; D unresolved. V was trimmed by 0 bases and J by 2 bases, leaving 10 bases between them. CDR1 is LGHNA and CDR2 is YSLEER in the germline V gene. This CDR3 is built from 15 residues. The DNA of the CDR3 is TGCGCCAGCAGCCAAGACGGCAGGTCGCAAGAGACCCAGTACTTC. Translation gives CASSQDGRSQETQYF.

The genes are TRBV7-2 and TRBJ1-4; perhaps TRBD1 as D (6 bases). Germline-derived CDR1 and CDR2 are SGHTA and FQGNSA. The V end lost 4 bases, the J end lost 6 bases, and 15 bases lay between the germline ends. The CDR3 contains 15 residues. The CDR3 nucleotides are TGTGCCAGCAGCTCCCCAGCACAGGGACATGAAAAACTGTTTTTT. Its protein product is CASSSPAQGHEKLFF.

Here the CDR3 reads CASSTGIRGYGYTF. DNA for the CDR3: TGTGCCAGCAGTACCGGGATCCGGGGCTATGGCTACACCTTC. This rearrangement joins TRBV6-9 to TRBJ1-2, with unresolved D. Germline lookup yields CDR1 MNHGY and CDR2 SVAAGI. The CDR3 is 14 residues long. V was cut by 5 bases and J by 4 bases, with 14 bases left in between.

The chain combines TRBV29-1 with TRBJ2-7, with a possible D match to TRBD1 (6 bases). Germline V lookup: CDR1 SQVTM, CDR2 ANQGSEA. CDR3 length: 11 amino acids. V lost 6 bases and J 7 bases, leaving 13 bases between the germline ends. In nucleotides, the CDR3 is TGCAGCGTCGGACAGCCGGGGGAGCAGTACTTC. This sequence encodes CSVGQPGEQYF.

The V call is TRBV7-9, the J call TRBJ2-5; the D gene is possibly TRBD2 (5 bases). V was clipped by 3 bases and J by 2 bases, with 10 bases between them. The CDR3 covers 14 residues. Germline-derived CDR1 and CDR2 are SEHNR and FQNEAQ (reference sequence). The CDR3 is CASSFLTGQETQYF. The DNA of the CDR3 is TGTGCCAGCAGCTTCTTAACGGGACAAGAGACCCAGTACTTC.

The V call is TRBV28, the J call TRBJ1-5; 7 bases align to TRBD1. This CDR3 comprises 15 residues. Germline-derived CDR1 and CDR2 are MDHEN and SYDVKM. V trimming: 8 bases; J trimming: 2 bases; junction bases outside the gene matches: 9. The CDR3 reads CASRPQTGRNQPQHF. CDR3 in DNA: TGTGCCAGCCGTCCCCAGACAGGGCGCAATCAGCCCCAGCATTTT. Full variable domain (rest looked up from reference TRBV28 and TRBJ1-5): DVKVTQSSRYLVKRTGEKVFLECVQDMDHENMFWYRQDPGLGLRLIYFSYDVKMKEKGDIPEGYSVSREKKERFSLILESASTNQTSMYLCASRPQTGRNQPQHFGDGTRLSIL.

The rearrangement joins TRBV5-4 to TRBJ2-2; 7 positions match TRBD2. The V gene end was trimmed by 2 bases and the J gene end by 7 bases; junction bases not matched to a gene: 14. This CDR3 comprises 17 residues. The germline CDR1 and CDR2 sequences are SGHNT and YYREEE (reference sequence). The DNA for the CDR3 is TGTGCCAGCAGCTTTCTCGGCGGGAGCTCGATAGGCGGGGAGCTGTTTTTT. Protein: CASSFLGGSSIGGELFF.

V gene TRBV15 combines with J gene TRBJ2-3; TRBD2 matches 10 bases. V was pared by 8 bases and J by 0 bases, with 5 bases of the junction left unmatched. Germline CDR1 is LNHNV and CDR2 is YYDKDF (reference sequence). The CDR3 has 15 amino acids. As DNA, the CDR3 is TGTGCCACCTCTAGCGGGGGATACAGCACAGATACGCAGTATTTT. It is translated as CATSSGGYSTDTQYF.

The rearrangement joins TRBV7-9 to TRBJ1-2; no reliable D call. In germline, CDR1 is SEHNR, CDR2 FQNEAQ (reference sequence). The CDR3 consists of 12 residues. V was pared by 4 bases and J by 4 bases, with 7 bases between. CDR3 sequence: CASSSQAYGYTF. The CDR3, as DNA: TGTGCCAGCAGCTCGCAGGCCTATGGCTACACCTTC. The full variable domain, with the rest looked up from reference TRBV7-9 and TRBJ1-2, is DTGVSQNPRHKITKRGQNVTFRCDPISEHNRLYWYRQTLGQGPEFLTYFQNEAQLEKSRLLSDRFSAERPKGSFSTLEIQRTEQGDSAMYLCASSSQAYGYTFGSGTRLTVV.

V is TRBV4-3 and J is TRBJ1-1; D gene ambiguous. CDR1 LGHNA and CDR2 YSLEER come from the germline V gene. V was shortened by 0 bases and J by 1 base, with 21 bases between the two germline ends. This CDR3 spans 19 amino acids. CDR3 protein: CASSQEMAADTGWNTEAFF. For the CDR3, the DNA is TGCGCCAGCAGCCAAGAAATGGCGGCGGATACCGGGTGGAACACTGAAGCTTTCTTT.

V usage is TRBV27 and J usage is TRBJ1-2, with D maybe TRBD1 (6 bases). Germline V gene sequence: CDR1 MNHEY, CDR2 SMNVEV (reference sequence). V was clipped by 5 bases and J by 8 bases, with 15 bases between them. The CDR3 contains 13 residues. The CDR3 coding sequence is TGTGCCAGCAGTCAAGACGACAGGCGGGGCTACACCTTC. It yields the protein CASSQDDRRGYTF.

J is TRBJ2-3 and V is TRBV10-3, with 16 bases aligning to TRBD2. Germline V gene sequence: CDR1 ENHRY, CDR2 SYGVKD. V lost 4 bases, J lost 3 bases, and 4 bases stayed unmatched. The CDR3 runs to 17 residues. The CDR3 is CAISAGTSGGATDTQYF. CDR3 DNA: TGTGCCATCAGTGCCGGGACTAGCGGGGGGGCTACAGATACGCAGTATTTT.

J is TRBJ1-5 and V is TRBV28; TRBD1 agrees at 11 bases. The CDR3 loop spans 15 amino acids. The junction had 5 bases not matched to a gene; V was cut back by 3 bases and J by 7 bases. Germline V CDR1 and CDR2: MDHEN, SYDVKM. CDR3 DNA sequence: TGTGCCAGCAGTTTTTGGACAGGGGGCCGGCAGCCCCAGCATTTT. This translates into CASSFWTGGRQPQHF.

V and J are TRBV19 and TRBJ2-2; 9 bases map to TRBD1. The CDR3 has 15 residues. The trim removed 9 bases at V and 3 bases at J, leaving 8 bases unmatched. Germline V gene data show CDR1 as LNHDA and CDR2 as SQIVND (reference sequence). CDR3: CASRMGDRDTGELFF. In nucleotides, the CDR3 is TGTGCCAGCAGGATGGGGGACAGGGACACCGGGGAGCTGTTTTTT.

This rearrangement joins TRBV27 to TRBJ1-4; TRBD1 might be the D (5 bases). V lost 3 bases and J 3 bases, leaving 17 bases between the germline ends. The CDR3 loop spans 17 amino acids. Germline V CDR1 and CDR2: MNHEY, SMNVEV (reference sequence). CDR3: CASSFPRAPRANEKLFF. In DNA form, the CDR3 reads TGTGCCAGCAGTTTCCCCAGGGCACCCCGGGCTAATGAAAAACTGTTTTTT.

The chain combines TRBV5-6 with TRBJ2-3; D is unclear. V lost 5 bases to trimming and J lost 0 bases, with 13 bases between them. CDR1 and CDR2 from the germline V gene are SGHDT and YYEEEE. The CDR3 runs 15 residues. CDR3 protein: CASRFSPYSTDTQYF. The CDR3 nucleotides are TGTGCCAGCAGATTCTCCCCCTATAGCACAGATACGCAGTATTTT.

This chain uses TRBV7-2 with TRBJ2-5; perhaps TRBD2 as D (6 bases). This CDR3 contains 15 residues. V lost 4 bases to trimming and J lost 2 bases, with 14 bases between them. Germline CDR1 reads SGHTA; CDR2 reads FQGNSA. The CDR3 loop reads CASSSGGRTQETQYF. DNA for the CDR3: TGTGCCAGCAGCTCAGGAGGGCGGACACAAGAGACCCAGTACTTC.